The 7 T cell receptor beta chains listed next were all sequenced from one sample in a study of blood T cell repertoires in COVID-19. TCRdb's copy holds only in-frame clones and misses some; the assay was immunoSEQ multiplex PCR. In the table there are about 410,000 clones, 75% to 90% of which are singletons. Sample: peripheral blood. These receptors came from a woman in her twenties or thirties with active or convalescent COVID-19.

The chain combines TRBV11-2 with TRBJ2-5; D might be TRBD1 (7 bases). Germline V gene lookup returns CDR1 SGHAT and CDR2 FQNNGV. The CDR3 length is 16 residues. V lost 2 bases, J lost 2 bases, and 15 bases lay in between. The CDR3 nucleotides read TGTGCCAGCAGCTTAACCCGCGGGACAGTACAAGAGACCCAGTACTTC. The encoded protein is CASSLTRGTVQETQYF.

This rearrangement joins TRBV27 to TRBJ1-3, with TRBD1 as a possible D gene (5 bases). This CDR3 is built from 14 residues. V dropped 6 bases and J dropped 0 bases, with 9 bases sitting between them. The germline V gene encodes CDR1 MNHEY and CDR2 SMNVEV (reference sequence). Written as DNA, the CDR3 is TGTGCCAGCAGACAGGCCAGCTCTGGAAACACCATATATTTT. Amino acids: CASRQASSGNTIYF.

This clone was found once. The V call is TRBV6-1, the J call TRBJ2-3; 9 positions match TRBD2. CDR1 MNHNS and CDR2 SASEGT come from the germline V gene. V shed 0 bases, J shed 1 base, and the junction held 2 bases outside the gene matches. The CDR3 is 16 residues long. The CDR3 loop is CASSEASSGGTDTQYF. The CDR3 bases are TGTGCCAGCAGTGAAGCTTCTAGCGGGGGCACAGATACGCAGTATTTT.

The chain has TRBV30 and TRBJ2-1; D not resolved. V was pared by 1 base and J by 10 bases, with 14 bases between. Germline V gives CDR1 GTSNPN, CDR2 SVGIG (reference sequence). This CDR3 has 13 residues. The DNA for the CDR3 is TGTGCCTGGAGTGATCTCTCCTATCGGGAGCAGTTCTTC. It yields the protein CAWSDLSYREQFF. Full variable domain (rest looked up from reference TRBV30 and TRBJ2-1): SQTIHQWPATLVQPVGSPLSLECTVEGTSNPNLYWYRQAAGRGLQLLFYSVGIGQISSEVPQNLSASRPQDRQFILSSKKLLLSDSGFYLCAWSDLSYREQFFGPGTRLTVL.

This chain links TRBV10-2 with TRBJ1-1; TRBD1 aligns across 7 bases. The CDR3 has 13 amino acids. The V and J ends lost 4 bases and 7 bases, in that order; junction bases with no gene match: 6. Germline V gene lookup returns CDR1 WSHSY and CDR2 SAAADI. DNA of the CDR3: TGCGCCAGCAGTGTAAGGGGGCACAGTGAAGCTTTCTTT. It specifies CASSVRGHSEAFF.

The rearrangement joins TRBV6-5 to TRBJ2-3, with D perhaps TRBD1 (5 bases). V lost 0 bases, J lost 1 base, and 8 bases lay in between. The length of the CDR3 is 15 residues. In germline, CDR1 is MNHEY, CDR2 SVGAGI. The CDR3 loop reads CASSYSGVGTDTQYF. CDR3 nucleotide sequence: TGTGCCAGCAGTTACTCAGGGGTCGGCACAGATACGCAGTATTTT.

The rearrangement links TRBV15 to TRBJ1-4; 10 nucleotides line up with TRBD1. The CDR3 is made up of 19 amino acids. Germline V gives CDR1 LNHNV, CDR2 YYDKDF (reference sequence). Trimming removed 4 bases from V and 0 bases from J; junction bases left unmatched: 11. The CDR3 protein is CATSTSTGTGASTNEKLFF. DNA for the CDR3: TGTGCCACCAGCACAAGCACCGGGACAGGGGCCTCAACTAATGAAAAACTGTTTTTT. The full variable domain, rest sourced from reference TRBV15 and TRBJ1-4, is DAMVIQNPRYQVTQFGKPVTLSCSQTLNHNVMYWYQQKSSQAPKLLFHYYDKDFNNEADTPDNFQSRRPNTSFCFLDIRSPGLGDTAMYLCATSTSTGTGASTNEKLFFGSGTQLSVL.